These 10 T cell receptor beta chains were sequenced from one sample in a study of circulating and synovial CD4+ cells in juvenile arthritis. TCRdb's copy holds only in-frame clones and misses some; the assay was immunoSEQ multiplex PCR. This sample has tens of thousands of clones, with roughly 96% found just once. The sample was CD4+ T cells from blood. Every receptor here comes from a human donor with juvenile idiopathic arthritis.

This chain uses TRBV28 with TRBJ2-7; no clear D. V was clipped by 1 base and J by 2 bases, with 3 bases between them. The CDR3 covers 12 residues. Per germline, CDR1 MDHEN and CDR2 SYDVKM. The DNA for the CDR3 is TGTGCCAGCAGTTTATCCGCCTACGAGCAGTACTTC. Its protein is CASSLSAYEQYF.

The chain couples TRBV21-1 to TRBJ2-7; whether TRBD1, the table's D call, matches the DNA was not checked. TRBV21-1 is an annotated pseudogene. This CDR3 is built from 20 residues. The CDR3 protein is CASSTPTRTGVNGPFYEQYF. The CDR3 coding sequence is TGTGCCAGCAGCACTCCGACGCGGACAGGGGTCAACGGACCATTCTACGAGCAGTACTTC.

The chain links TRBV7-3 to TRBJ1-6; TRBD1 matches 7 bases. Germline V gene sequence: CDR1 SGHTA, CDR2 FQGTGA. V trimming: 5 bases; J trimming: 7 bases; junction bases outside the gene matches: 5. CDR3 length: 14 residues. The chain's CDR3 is CASSKTGLNSPLHF. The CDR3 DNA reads TGTGCCAGCAGCAAGACAGGGTTGAATTCACCCCTCCACTTT.

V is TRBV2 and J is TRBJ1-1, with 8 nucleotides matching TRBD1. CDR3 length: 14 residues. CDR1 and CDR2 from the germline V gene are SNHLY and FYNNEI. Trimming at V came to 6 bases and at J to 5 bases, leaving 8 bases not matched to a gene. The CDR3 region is CASRPTGGRTEAFF. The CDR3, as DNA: TGTGCCAGCAGACCCACAGGGGGAAGGACTGAAGCTTTCTTT.

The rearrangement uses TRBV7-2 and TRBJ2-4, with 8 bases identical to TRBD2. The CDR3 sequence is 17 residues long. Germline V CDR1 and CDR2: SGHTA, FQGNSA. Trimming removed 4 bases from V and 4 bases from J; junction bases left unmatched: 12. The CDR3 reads CASSSPAGGVGKNIQYF. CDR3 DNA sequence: TGTGCCAGCAGCTCCCCCGCGGGGGGCGTAGGGAAAAACATTCAGTACTTC.

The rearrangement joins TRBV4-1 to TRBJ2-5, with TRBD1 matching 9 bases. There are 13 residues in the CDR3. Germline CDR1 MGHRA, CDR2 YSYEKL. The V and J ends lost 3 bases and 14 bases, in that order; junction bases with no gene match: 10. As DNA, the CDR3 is TGCGCCAGCAGCCACACAATCTGGGGACAGGGCTACTTC. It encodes CASSHTIWGQGYF.

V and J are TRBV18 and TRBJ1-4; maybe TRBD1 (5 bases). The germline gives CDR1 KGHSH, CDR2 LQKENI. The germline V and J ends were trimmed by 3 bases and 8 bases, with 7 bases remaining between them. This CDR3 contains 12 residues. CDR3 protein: CASSPGGEKLFF. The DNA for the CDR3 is TGTGCCAGCTCACCCGGGGGGGAAAAACTGTTTTTT.

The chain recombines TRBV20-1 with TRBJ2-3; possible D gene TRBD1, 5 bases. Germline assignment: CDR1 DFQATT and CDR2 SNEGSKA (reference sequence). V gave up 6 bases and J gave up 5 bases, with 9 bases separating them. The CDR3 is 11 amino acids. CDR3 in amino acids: CSAVGQDTQYF. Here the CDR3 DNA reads TGCAGTGCGGTAGGACAAGATACGCAGTATTTT.

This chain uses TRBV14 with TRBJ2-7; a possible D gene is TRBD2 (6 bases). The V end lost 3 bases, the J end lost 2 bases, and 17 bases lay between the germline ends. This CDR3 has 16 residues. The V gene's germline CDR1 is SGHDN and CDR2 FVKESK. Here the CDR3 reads CASSQAGTLIPYEQYF. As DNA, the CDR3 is TGTGCCAGCAGCCAGGCAGGGACTCTGATACCCTACGAGCAGTACTTC.

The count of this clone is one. The CDR3 bases are TGCGCCAGCAGCTTGGCAGGGGGCGCTTACACCGGGGAGCTGTTTTTT. As protein: CASSLAGGAYTGELFF. The chain combines TRBV5-1 with TRBJ2-2, with 8 nucleotides matching TRBD1. The V segment lost 0 bases and the J segment 3 bases; nucleotides outside the gene matches: 4. This CDR3 contains 16 residues. Germline values: CDR1 SGHRS, CDR2 YFSETQ. The full variable domain, with the rest looked up from reference TRBV5-1 and TRBJ2-2, is KAGVTQTPRYLIKTRGQQVTLSCSPISGHRSVSWYQQTPGQGLQFLFEYFSETQRNKGNFPGRFSGRQFSNSRSEMNVSTLELGDSALYLCASSLAGGAYTGELFFGEGSRLTVL.